This T cell receptor beta chain was captured in a study of blood T cell repertoires in COVID-19. Study as a whole: COVID-19 samples from acute and convalescent phases originated in the United States, Italy and Spain. T cells, B-cell-depleted T cells, or PBMCs supplied cDNA or gDNA.

Some clones are missing from TCRdb's copy, which holds only in-frame ones; the method was immunoSEQ multiplex PCR. The sample yields about 45,000 clones, about nine tenths seen once. CDR1 is SGHVS and CDR2 is FNYEAQ in the germline V gene. The CDR3 is 15 amino acids. Trimming removed 0 bases at V and 8 bases at J, with 13 bases between. This clone was seen only a few times. Material: peripheral blood. The V and J genes are TRBV7-6 and TRBJ1-4; perhaps TRBD1 as D (5 bases). The clonotype was recovered from a human donor in a cohort sampled during active COVID-19. The CDR3 DNA sequence: TGTGCCAGCAGCTTAGCGTCGGGGGTTAGGGAAAAACTGTTTTTT. This translates into CASSLASGVREKLFF. The whole variable domain, filled in from reference TRBV7-6 and TRBJ1-4, reads GAGVSQSPRYKVTKRGQDVALRCDPISGHVSLYWYRQALGQGPEFLTYFNYEAQQDKSGLPNDRFSAERPEGSISTLTIQRTEQRDSAMYRCASSLASGVREKLFFGSGTQLSVL.